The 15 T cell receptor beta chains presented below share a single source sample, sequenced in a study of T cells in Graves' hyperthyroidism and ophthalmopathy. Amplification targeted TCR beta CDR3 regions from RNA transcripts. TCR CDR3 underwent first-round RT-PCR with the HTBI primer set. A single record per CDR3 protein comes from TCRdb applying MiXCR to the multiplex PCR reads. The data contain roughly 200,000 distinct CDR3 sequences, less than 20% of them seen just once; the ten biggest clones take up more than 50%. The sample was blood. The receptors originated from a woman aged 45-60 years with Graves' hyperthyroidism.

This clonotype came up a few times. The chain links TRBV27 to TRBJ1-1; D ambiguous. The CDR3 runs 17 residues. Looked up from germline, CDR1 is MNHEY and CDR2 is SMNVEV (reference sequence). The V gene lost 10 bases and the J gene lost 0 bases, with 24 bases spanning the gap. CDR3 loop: CATSPVRKPILNTEAFF. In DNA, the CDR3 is TGTGCCACCTCACCCGTCCGAAAGCCAATCTTGAACACTGAAGCTTTCTTT.

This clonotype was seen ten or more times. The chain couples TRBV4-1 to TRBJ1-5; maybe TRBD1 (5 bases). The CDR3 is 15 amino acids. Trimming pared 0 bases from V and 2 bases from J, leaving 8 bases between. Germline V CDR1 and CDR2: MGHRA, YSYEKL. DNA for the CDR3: TGCGCCAGCAGCCAAGAAGGGGAAGGCAATCAGCCCCAGCATTTT. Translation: CASSQEGEGNQPQHF.

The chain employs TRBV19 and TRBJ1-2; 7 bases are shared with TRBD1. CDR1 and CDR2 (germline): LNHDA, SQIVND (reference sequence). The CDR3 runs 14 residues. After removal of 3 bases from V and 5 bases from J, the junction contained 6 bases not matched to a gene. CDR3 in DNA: TGTGCCAGTAGTATCGGGCCAGGGGGATATGGCTACACCTTC. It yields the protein CASSIGPGGYGYTF.

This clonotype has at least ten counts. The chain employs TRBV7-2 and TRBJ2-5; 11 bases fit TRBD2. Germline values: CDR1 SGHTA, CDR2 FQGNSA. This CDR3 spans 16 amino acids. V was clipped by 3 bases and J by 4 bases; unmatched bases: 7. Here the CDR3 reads CASSFTTSGGGETQYF. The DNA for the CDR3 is TGTGCCAGCAGCTTCACAACTAGCGGGGGAGGAGAGACCCAGTACTTC.

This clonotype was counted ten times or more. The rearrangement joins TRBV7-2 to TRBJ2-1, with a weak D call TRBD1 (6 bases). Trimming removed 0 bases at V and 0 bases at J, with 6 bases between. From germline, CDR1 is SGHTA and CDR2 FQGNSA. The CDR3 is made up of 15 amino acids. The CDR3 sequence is CASSLAQGSYNEQFF. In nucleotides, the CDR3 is TGTGCCAGCAGCTTAGCACAGGGCTCCTACAATGAGCAGTTCTTC.

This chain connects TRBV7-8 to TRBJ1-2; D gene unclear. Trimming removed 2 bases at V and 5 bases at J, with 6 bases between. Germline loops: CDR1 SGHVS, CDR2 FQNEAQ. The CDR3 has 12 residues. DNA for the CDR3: TGTGCCAGCAGCTTAAAATCGTATGGCTACACCTTC. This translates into CASSLKSYGYTF.

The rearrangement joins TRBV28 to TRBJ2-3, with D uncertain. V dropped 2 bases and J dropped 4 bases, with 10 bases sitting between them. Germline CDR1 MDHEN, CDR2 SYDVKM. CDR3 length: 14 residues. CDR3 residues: CASSLSAAADTQYF. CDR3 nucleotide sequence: TGTGCCAGCAGTTTAAGTGCAGCAGCAGATACGCAGTATTTT.

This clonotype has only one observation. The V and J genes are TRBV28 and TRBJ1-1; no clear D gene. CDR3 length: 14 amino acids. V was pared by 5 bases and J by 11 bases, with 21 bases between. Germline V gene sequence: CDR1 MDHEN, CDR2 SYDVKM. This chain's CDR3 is CASSPQARQPVAFF. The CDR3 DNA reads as TGTGCCAGCAGTCCACAAGCGCGGCAGCCGGTCGCTTTCTTT.

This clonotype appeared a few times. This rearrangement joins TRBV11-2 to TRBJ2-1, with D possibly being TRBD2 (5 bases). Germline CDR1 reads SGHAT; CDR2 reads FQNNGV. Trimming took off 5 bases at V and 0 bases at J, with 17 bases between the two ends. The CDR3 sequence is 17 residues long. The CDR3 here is CASSQAAGTSSYNEQFF. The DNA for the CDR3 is TGTGCCAGCAGCCAAGCGGCTGGCACGAGCTCCTACAATGAGCAGTTCTTC.

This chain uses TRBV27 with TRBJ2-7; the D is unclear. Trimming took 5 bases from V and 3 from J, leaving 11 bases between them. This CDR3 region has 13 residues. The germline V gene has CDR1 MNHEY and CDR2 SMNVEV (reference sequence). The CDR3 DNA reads TGTGCCAGCAGTACCCGGACGGACTACGAGCAGTACTTC. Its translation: CASSTRTDYEQYF.

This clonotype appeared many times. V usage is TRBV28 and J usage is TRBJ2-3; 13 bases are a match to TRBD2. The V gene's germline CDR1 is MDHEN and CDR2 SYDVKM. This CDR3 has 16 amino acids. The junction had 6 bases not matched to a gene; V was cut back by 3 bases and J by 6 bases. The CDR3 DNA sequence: TGTGCCAGCAGTTTCTTGGGACTAGCGGGGACGGATACGCAGTATTTT. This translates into CASSFLGLAGTDTQYF.

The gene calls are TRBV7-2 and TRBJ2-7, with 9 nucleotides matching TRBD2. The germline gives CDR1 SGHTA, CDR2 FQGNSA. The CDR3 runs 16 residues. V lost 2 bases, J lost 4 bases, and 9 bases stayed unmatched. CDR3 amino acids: CASSLSRSSGAYEQYF. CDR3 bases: TGTGCCAGCAGCTTAAGTCGGTCTAGCGGGGCTTACGAGCAGTACTTC.

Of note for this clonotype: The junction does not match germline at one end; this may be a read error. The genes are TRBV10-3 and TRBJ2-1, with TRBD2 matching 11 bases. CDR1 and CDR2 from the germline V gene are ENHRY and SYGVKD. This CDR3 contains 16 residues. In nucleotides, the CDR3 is TGTGCCACTCTACTAGCGGGAGCGAGCTCCTACAATGGGCAGTTCTTC. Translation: CATLLAGASSYNGQFF.

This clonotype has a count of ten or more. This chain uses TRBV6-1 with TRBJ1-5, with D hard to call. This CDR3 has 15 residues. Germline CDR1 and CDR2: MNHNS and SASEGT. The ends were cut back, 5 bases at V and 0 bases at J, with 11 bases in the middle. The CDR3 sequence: CASSLRTNSNQPQHF. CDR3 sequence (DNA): TGTGCCAGCAGTCTAAGGACGAATAGCAATCAGCCCCAGCATTTT.

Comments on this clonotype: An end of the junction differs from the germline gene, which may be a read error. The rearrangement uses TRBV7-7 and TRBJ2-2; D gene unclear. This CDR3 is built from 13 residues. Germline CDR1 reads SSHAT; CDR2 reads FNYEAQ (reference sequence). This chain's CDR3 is CASSRRETGELFF. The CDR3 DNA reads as TGTGCTAGCAGTCGTAGGGAAACCGGGGAGCTGTTTTTT.